This TCR beta chain is from a study of control samples from healthy donors and cancer patients. This CDR3 region has 16 residues. V lost 2 bases, J lost 6 bases, and 10 bases stayed unmatched. CDR1 SGDLS and CDR2 YYNGEE come from the germline V gene. Here immunoSEQ multiplex PCR was the method, and the copy in TCRdb shows in-frame clones only, minus some. This table has 150,000 or so clones, around 96% appearing once. The TCR comes from a man in his forties or fifties in good health. V usage is TRBV9 and J usage is TRBJ1-5, with TRBD1 identical over 8 bases. Sequences were obtained from blood. CDR3 DNA: TGTGCCAGCAGCGTCGGGCAGGGGGCGCAGGGTCAGCCCCAGCATTTT. It specifies CASSVGQGAQGQPQHF. The variable domain in full, with the rest retrieved from reference TRBV9 and TRBJ1-5, is DSGVTQTPKHLITATGQRVTLRCSPRSGDLSVYWYQQSLDQGLQFLIQYYNGEERAKGNILERFSAQQFPDLHSELNLSSLELGDSALYFCASSVGQGAQGQPQHFGDGTRLSIL.